The clone carrying this T cell receptor beta chain appeared a few times. Its antigen is still unknown. This record comes from a study of blood T cells in healthy people across ages. The CDR3 has 12 residues. The germline gives CDR1 PRHDT, CDR2 FYEKMQ (reference sequence). Trimming stripped 5 bases from V and 2 bases from J, with 5 bases between. Primed by a sample-barcoded 5' primer and a J-beta primer mix, a second PCR proceeded for about 6 to 11 cycles. TCRdb re-analysed the 5' RACE reads in MiXCR, keeping a single row per CDR3 protein. Here the sample spans approximately 940,000 distinct CDR3 sequences, 45% to 50% being singletons. The study's findings and limits: Not knowing donor CMV status may have confounded expanded clonotype changes. Investigators treated diversity estimates from one million T cells as underestimates. Strong correlation linked observed beta diversity and percent naive T cells.

Peripheral blood samples of roughly 9.8 milliliters were drawn from each donor. The sequenced sample was blood. The J gene is TRBJ2-3, the V gene TRBV13; no clear D. This clonotype was sampled from a man aged 30 to 39 in good health. The CDR3 reads CASSTHTDTQYF. The CDR3 bases are TGTGCCAGCAGCACCCACACAGATACGCAGTATTTT. The whole variable domain, filled in from reference TRBV13 and TRBJ2-3, reads AAGVIQSPRHLIKEKRETATLKCYPIPRHDTVYWYQQGPGQDPQFLISFYEKMQSDKGSIPDRFSAQQFSDYHSELNMSSLELGDSALYFCASSTHTDTQYFGPGTRLTVL.